Sequencing of this T cell receptor beta chain was carried out in a study of blood T cell repertoires in COVID-19. Across the whole study: Spain, Italy and the United States supplied samples that represented acute and convalescent COVID-19. T cells, B-cell-depleted T cells, or PBMCs supplied cDNA or gDNA.

Authors' methods: Estimates of nucleated cell counts were drawn from the amplification of reference gene primers. Repertoires were generated with immunoSEQ multiplex PCR, while TCRdb's copy carries only in-frame clones and drops some. V, J and clone size are those of that table, while D and trimming were read from the DNA. The sample consists of 250,000 to 300,000 clones, roughly 80% of them appearing once. V shed 0 bases and J shed 1 base, with 11 bases lying between them. The CDR3 runs to 17 residues. Germline V gene data show CDR1 as SGHRS and CDR2 as YFSETQ. This clone has just one count. The V gene is TRBV5-1, the J gene TRBJ2-6; no reliable D call. The sequenced sample was peripheral blood. The receptor's source is a man aged 60 to 75 who had recovered from COVID-19. DNA of the CDR3: TGCGCCAGCAGCTTGGGGGTAGGCGGTTCTGGGGCCAACGTCCTGACTTTC. Translated: CASSLGVGGSGANVLTF.